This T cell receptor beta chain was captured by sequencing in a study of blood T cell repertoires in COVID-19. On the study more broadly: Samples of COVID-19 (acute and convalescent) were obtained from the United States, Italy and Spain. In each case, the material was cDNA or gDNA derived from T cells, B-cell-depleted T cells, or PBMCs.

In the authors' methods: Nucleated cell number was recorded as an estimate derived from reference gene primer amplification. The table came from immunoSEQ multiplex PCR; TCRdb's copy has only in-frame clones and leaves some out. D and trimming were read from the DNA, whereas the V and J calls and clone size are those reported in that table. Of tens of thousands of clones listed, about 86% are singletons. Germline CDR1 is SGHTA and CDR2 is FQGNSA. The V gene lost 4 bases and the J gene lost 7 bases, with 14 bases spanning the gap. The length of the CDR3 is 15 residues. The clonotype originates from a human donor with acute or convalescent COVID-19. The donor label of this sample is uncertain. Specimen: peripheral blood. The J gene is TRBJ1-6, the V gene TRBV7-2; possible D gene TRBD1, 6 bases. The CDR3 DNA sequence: TGTGCCAGCAGCTCGGCAGGGGTCGGGAATTCACCCCTCCACTTT. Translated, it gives CASSSAGVGNSPLHF.